One sample yielded the 17 T cell receptor beta chains listed below, sequenced in a study of human T cells and chemical hapten exposure. TCRdb itself ran the RACE reads through MiXCR, one entry per CDR3 protein. This table holds about 160,000 distinct CDR3 sequences, around a quarter found once. Time point: patch test 3, about 24 weeks after DPC sensitization. Treatment defined: therapeutic diphenylcyclopropenone sensitization with weekly scalp DPC. The specimen comprised whole blood, sampled in connection with sensitization to the hapten diphenylcyclopropenone (DPC). The origin of the receptors is a woman between 18 and 29 years old with alopecia areata. Some clones in this sample may be carry-over from other donors' samples.

The CDR3 DNA reads as TGTGCCAGCAGTCTAGGGATCTCCAGGGAGCTGTTTTTT. Its protein product is CASSLGISRELFF. V gene TRBV6-2 or TRBV6-3 combines with J gene TRBJ2-2; no reliable D call. Deletions cut 5 bases from V and 9 bases from J, with 13 bases between. In germline, CDR1 is MNHEY, CDR2 SVGEGT. The CDR3 sequence is 13 residues long.

This clonotype was counted a few times. The chain links TRBV3-1 to TRBJ2-7; 10 nucleotides align to TRBD1. After removal of 2 bases from V and 4 bases from J, the junction contained 5 bases not matched to a gene. The CDR3 runs to 15 residues. The V gene's germline CDR1 is LGHDT and CDR2 YNNKEL (reference sequence). The CDR3 DNA sequence: TGTGCCAGCAGCCAAAACCGGGACAGGGGTTACGAGCAGTACTTC. Its translation: CASSQNRDRGYEQYF.

The chain combines TRBV24-1 with TRBJ2-4; 9 bases line up with TRBD2. The germline V gene has CDR1 KGHDR and CDR2 SFDVKD. The CDR3 spans 24 residues. Losses at the gene ends were 1 base for V and 0 bases for J; bases not matched to a gene: 24. Here the CDR3 reads CATSDFNQASGVYVRGLAKNIQYF. For the CDR3, the DNA is TGTGCCACCAGTGATTTTAACCAGGCTAGCGGGGTGTACGTACGGGGCTTAGCCAAAAACATTCAGTACTTC.

A few counts support this clonotype. CDR3 DNA sequence: TGCAGTGCTCCAGGACAGCCTCCCTACGAGCAGTACTTC. It is translated as CSAPGQPPYEQYF. The rearrangement uses TRBV20-1 and TRBJ2-7, with a tentative D call TRBD1 (6 bases). Germline CDR1 and CDR2: DFQATT and SNEGSKA (reference sequence). CDR3 length: 13 amino acids. Trimming removed 5 bases from V and 2 bases from J, with 13 bases in between.

This clonotype has a count of ten or more. The chain links TRBV20-1 to TRBJ1-1; D unresolved. CDR3 length: 10 amino acids. V shed 5 bases and J shed 11 bases, with 12 bases lying between them. Germline CDR1 reads DFQATT; CDR2 reads SNEGSKA (reference sequence). DNA for the CDR3: TGCAGTGCTGGGTTCTTCGGGGCTTTCTTT. Protein sequence: CSAGFFGAFF.

The genes are TRBV7-2 and TRBJ2-4, with D perhaps being TRBD1 or TRBD2 (5 bases each). CDR1 is SGHTA, CDR2 FQGNSA, per germline. Trimming stripped 5 bases from V and 7 bases from J, with 12 bases between. CDR3 size: 13 residues. The CDR3 is CASSGGPANIQYF. The DNA for the CDR3 is TGTGCCAGCAGCGGGGGACCCGCCAACATTCAGTACTTC.

This chain joins TRBV2 and TRBJ2-2; a possible D gene is TRBD2 (7 bases). Trimming removed 5 bases at V and 8 bases at J, with 24 bases between. Germline V gene lookup returns CDR1 SNHLY and CDR2 FYNNEI. The CDR3 extends over 17 amino acids. The CDR3 DNA reads as TGTGCCAGCAGTCGAATTTCAGTTGGGGGGGCCGGAGGGGAGCTGTTTTTT. Its translation: CASSRISVGGAGGELFF. The complete variable domain, with remaining parts taken from reference TRBV2 and TRBJ2-2, reads EPEVTQTPSHQVTQMGQEVILRCVPISNHLYFYWYRQILGQKVEFLVSFYNNEISEKSEIFDDQFSVERPDGSNFTLKIRSTKLEDSAMYFCASSRISVGGAGGELFFGEGSRLTVL.

Only a few counts were recorded for this clonotype. The chain combines TRBV20-1 with TRBJ1-3; 7 nucleotides line up with TRBD1. Germline V lookup: CDR1 DFQATT, CDR2 SNEGSKA (reference sequence). V shed 3 bases and J 1 base; nucleotides not matched to a gene: 6. This CDR3 is 15 amino acids long. The CDR3 bases are TGCAGTGCTAGGACTCGACAGGGTTCTGGAAACACCATATATTTT. It codes for CSARTRQGSGNTIYF.

This chain uses TRBV27 with TRBJ1-6; 7 positions agree with TRBD1. The V and J ends lost 2 bases and 5 bases, in that order; junction bases with no gene match: 3. Looked up from germline, CDR1 is MNHEY and CDR2 is SMNVEV (reference sequence). This CDR3 spans 15 amino acids. The CDR3 coding sequence is TGTGCCAGCAGTTTAGAGGGACAGCATAATTCACCCCTCCACTTT. Translation: CASSLEGQHNSPLHF.

The chain has TRBV7-9 and TRBJ1-1; no definite D call. Trimming took 3 bases from V and 1 from J, leaving 12 bases between them. CDR3 length: 15 residues. Per the germline V gene, CDR1 is SEHNR and CDR2 is FQNEAQ (reference sequence). The CDR3 sequence: CASSLGGFENTEAFF. CDR3 nucleotide sequence: TGTGCCAGCAGCTTGGGAGGGTTCGAGAACACTGAAGCTTTCTTT.

The genes are TRBV10-3 and TRBJ2-1; D is unresolved. CDR1 ENHRY and CDR2 SYGVKD come from the germline V gene. This CDR3 comprises 14 residues. V lost 2 bases and J lost 6, with 11 bases in between. CDR3 amino acids: CAISERVEINEQFF. In DNA, the CDR3 is TGTGCCATCAGTGAGAGGGTGGAAATCAATGAGCAGTTCTTC.

The chain couples TRBV6-1 to TRBJ2-2, with no clear D. V lost 11 bases and J 3 bases, leaving 13 bases between the germline ends. This CDR3 spans 13 amino acids. The germline gives CDR1 MNHNS, CDR2 SASEGT. The CDR3 coding sequence is TGTGCCGGCGGCTGGGTAGACACCGGGGAGCTGTTTTTT. Translated: CAGGWVDTGELFF.

The chain uses TRBV25-1 and TRBJ2-7; no definite D call. V lost 2 bases, J lost 5 bases, and 7 bases lay in between. Germline V gene data show CDR1 as MGHDK and CDR2 as SYGVNS. The length of the CDR3 is 12 residues. As DNA, the CDR3 is TGTGCCAGCAGTGAACGTGGCGACGAGCAGTACTTC. Amino acids: CASSERGDEQYF.

The V call is TRBV7-9, the J call TRBJ2-1; 8 bases are shared with TRBD1. This CDR3 contains 16 residues. CDR1 is SEHNR, CDR2 FQNEAQ, per germline (reference sequence). V lost 1 base, J lost 2 bases, and 4 bases stayed unmatched. CDR3 in amino acids: CASSLVQGEPYNEQFF. The DNA of the CDR3 is TGTGCCAGCAGCTTAGTACAGGGGGAGCCCTACAATGAGCAGTTCTTC.

V and J are TRBV4-3 and TRBJ2-1; possibly TRBD2 for D (6 bases). This CDR3 spans 14 amino acids. V lost 5 bases to trimming and J lost 4 bases, with 12 bases between them. The germline gives CDR1 LGHNA, CDR2 YSLEER. This CDR3 reads CASSSGSGYNEQFF. The CDR3 DNA reads TGCGCCAGCAGCTCCGGGAGCGGATACAATGAGCAGTTCTTC.

The table lists this clonotype with a count of one. This chain uses TRBV3-1 with TRBJ1-5, with D possibly matching TRBD1 (6 bases). The CDR3 runs to 13 residues. The germline gives CDR1 LGHDT, CDR2 YNNKEL (reference sequence). V gave up 1 base and J gave up 10 bases, with 11 bases separating them. CDR3 amino acids: CASSQVEGDPQHF. In DNA form, the CDR3 reads TGTGCCAGCAGCCAAGTGGAGGGGGATCCCCAGCATTTT.

There are a few counts of this clonotype. This chain links TRBV4-2 with TRBJ1-2; a weak D match, TRBD1 (5 bases). Germline V gene data show CDR1 as LGHNA and CDR2 as YNFKEQ. This CDR3 comprises 16 residues. Trimming removed 0 bases at V and 4 bases at J, with 15 bases between. CDR3 sequence (DNA): TGTGCCAGCAGCCAAGACGCCAGGGACGCCACCTATGGCTACACCTTC. It specifies CASSQDARDATYGYTF.